This T cell receptor (beta chain) comes out of a study of T cells of healthy individuals. The table lists this clonotype with many counts. Germline V gives CDR1 MDHEN, CDR2 SYDVKM. V dropped 4 bases and J dropped 1; count of bases not matched to a gene: 11. The CDR3 is 17 amino acids. Each CDR3 protein is one row after TCRdb ran MiXCR on the 5' RACE reads. The sample yields over 95,000 distinct CDR3 sequences, 17% seen once. The TCR was taken from a human donor in good health. The chain uses TRBV28 and TRBJ2-7, with 9 bases that match TRBD2. The DNA for the CDR3 is TGTGCCAGCAGTTCCTTTTTCATGACTAGCGGATCCTACGAGCAGTACTTC. Residues: CASSSFFMTSGSYEQYF.